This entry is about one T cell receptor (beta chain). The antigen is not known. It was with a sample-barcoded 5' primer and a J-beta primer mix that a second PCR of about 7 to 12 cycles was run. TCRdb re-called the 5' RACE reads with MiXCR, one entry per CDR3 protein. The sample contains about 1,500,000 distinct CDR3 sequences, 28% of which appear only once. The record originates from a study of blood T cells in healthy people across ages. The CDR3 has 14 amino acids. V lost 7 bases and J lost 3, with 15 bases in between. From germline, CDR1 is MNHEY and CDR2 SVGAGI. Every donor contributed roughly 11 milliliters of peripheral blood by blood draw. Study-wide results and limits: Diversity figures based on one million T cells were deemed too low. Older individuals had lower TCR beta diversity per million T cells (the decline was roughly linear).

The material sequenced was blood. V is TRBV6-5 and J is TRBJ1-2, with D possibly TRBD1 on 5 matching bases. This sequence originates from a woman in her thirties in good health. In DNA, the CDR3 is TGTGCCAGCAAACGGGACGAGGGTGACTATGGCTACACCTTC. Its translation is CASKRDEGDYGYTF.